The following is a T cell receptor beta chain sequence with its context. Original processing methods: Reference gene primer amplification yielded estimated nucleated cell counts. The protocol was immunoSEQ multiplex PCR, while the TCRdb copy is restricted to in-frame clones and leaves out a portion. That table supplies the V and J calls and clone size; D and trimming were determined from the DNA. The sample has approximately 350,000 clones; 80% to 90% are singletons. This record comes from a study of blood T cell repertoires in COVID-19. Study overall: The United States, Italy and Spain supplied acute and convalescent COVID-19 samples. T cells, B-cell-depleted T cells, or PBMCs provided the cDNA or gDNA that served as material.

Per the germline V gene, CDR1 is SGHTA and CDR2 is FQGNSA. The CDR3 totals 15 residues. V trimming: 3 bases; J trimming: 4 bases; junction bases outside the gene matches: 7. Seattle cases were enrolled at active infection and followed longitudinally. This TCR came from a woman aged 60-75 years with COVID-19, enrolled during active disease. The chain joins TRBV7-2 to TRBJ1-1; 8 bases fit TRBD1. Sequencing was carried out using peripheral blood. The CDR3 coding sequence is TGTGCCAGCAGCTTTTCAGGGGGCTTGGGCACTGAAGCTTTCTTT. Its protein product is CASSFSGGLGTEAFF.